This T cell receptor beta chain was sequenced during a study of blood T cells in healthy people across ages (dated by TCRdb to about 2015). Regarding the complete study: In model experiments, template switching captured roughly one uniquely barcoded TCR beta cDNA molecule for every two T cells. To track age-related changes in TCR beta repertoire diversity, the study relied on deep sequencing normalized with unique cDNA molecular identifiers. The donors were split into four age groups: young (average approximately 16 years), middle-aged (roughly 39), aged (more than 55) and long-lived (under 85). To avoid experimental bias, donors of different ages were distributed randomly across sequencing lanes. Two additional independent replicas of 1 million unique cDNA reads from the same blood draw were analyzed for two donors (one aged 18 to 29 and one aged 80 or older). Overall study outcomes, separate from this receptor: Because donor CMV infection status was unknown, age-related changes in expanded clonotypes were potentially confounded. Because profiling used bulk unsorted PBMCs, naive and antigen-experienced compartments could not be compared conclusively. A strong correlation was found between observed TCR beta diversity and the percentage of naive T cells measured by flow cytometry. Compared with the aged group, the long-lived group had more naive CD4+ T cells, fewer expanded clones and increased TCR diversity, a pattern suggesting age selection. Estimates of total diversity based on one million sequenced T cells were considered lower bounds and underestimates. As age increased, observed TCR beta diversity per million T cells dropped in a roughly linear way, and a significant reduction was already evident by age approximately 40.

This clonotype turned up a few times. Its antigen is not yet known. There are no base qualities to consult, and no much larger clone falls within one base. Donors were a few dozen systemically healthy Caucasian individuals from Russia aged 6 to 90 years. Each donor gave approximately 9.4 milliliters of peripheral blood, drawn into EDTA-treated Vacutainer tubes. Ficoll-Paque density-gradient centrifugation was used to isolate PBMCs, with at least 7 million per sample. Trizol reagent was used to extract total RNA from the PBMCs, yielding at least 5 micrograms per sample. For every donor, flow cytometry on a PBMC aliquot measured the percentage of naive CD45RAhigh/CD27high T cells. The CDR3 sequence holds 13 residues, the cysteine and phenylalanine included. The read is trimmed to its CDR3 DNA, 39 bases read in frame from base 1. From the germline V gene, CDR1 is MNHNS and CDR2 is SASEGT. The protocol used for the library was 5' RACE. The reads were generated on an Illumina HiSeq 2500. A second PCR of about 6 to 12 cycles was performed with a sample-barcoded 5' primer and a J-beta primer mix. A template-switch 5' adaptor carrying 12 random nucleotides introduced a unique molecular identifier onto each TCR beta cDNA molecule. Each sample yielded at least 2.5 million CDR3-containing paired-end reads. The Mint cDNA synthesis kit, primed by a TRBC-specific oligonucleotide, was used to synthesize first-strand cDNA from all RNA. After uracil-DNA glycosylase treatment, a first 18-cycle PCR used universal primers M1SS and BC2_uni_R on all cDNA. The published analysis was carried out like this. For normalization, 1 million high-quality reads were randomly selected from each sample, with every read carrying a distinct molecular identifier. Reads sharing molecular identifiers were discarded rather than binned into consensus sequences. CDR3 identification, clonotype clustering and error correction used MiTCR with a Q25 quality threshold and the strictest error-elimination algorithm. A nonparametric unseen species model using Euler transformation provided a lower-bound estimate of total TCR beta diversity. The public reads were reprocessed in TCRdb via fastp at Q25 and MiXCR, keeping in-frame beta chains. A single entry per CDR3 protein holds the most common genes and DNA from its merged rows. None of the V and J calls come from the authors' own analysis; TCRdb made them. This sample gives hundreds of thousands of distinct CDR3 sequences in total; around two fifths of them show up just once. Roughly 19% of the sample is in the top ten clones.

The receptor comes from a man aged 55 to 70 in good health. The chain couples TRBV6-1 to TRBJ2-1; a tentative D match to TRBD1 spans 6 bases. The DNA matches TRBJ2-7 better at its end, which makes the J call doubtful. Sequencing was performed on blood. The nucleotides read TGTGCCAGCGCTTTAGGGGGTAACAATGAGCAGTACTTC. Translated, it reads CASALGGNNEQYF.